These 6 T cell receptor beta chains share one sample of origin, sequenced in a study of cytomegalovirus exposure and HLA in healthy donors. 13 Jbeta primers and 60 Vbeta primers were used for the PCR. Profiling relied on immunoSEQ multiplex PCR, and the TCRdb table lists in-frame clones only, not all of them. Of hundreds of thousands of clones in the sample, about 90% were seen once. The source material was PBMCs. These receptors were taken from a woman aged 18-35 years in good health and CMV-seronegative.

CDR3 region: CASIPSAGGGVVAEQFF. For the CDR3, the DNA is TGTGCCAGTATCCCCTCCGCCGGCGGGGGGGTTGTGGCTGAGCAGTTCTTC. The chain combines TRBV19 with TRBJ2-1; 9 bases line up with TRBD2. The CDR3 has 17 residues. CDR1 is LNHDA, CDR2 SQIVND, per germline (reference sequence). The V segment lost 7 bases and the J segment 9 bases; nucleotides outside the gene matches: 19.

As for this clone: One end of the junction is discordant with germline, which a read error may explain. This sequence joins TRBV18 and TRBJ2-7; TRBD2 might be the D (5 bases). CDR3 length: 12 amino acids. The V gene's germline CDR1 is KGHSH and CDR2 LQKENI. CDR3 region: CASSPLPEGAVF. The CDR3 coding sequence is TGTGCCAGCTCACCACTGCCCGAGGGCGCGGTATTC. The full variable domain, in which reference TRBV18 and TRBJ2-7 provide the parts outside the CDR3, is NAGVMQNPRHLVRRRGQEARLRCSPMKGHSHVYWYRQLPEEGLKFMVYLQKENIIDESGMPKERFSAEFPKEGPSILRIQQVVRGDSAAYFCASSPLPEGAVFGPGTRLTVT.

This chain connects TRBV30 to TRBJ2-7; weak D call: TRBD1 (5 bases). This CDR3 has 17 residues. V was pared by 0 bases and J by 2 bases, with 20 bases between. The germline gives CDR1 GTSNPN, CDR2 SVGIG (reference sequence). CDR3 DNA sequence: TGTGCCTGGAGTGTACCGTTGACAGCTCCTTACCCCTACGAGCAGTACTTC. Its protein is CAWSVPLTAPYPYEQYF.

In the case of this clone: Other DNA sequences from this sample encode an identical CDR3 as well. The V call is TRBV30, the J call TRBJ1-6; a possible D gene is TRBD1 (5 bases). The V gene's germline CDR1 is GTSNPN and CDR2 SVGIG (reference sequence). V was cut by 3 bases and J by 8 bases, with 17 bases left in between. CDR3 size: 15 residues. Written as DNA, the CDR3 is TGTGCCTGGAGGGGGCAGGCCCGATTAGATTCACCCCTCCACTTT. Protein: CAWRGQARLDSPLHF.

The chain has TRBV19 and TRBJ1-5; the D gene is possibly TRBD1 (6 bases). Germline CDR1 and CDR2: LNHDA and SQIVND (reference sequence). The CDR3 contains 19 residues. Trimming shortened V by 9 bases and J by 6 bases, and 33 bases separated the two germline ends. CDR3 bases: TGTGCCAGCCGTGGGAGCCCAGGGGACACACTAATCAAGGGTCAGCCCCAGCATTTT. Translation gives CASRGSPGDTLIKGQPQHF. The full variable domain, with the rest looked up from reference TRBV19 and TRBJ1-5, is DGGITQSPKYLFRKEGQNVTLSCEQNLNHDAMYWYRQDPGQGLRLIYYSQIVNDFQKGDIAEGYSVSREKKESFPLTVTSAQKNPTAFYLCASRGSPGDTLIKGQPQHFGDGTRLSIL.

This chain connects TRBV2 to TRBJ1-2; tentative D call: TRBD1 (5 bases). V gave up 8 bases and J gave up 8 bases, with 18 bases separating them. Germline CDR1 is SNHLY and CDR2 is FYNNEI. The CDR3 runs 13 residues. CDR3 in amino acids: CASPRGGAEGYTF. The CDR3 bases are TGTGCCAGCCCCCGGGGGGGAGCGGAGGGCTACACCTTC.